This T cell receptor (beta chain) was sequenced for a study of cytomegalovirus exposure and HLA in healthy donors. Primers included in the PCR were 60 Vbeta and 13 Jbeta primers. Using immunoSEQ multiplex PCR, the repertoire was profiled, and TCRdb retains in-frame clones only, with some absent. The table shows about 190,000 clones, with roughly 13% occurring only once. This clone occurred a few times. With 3 bases removed from V and 7 bases from J, the gap between germline ends came to 12 bases. Germline CDR1 and CDR2: MGHDK and SYGVNS. The CDR3 totals 14 residues. Sequencing used PBMCs. The TCR sequence derives from a man aged 50 to 60 in good health and CMV-seropositive. The chain has TRBV25-1 and TRBJ1-4, with D unclear. CDR3 coding DNA: TGTGCCAGCAGTGAGAGAGTTGCAAGTGAAAAACTGTTTTTT. Protein sequence: CASSERVASEKLFF. Looking up the rest from reference TRBV25-1 and TRBJ1-4 gives the full variable domain: EADIYQTPRYLVIGTGKKITLECSQTMGHDKMYWYQQDPGMELHLIHYSYGVNSTEKGDLSSESTVSRIRTEHFPLTLESARPSHTSQYLCASSERVASEKLFFGSGTQLSVL.